The 17 T cell receptor beta chains below were found in one sample sequenced in a study of blood T cell repertoires in COVID-19. Only in-frame clones appear in the TCRdb table, and some are missing; sequencing was by immunoSEQ multiplex PCR. Here the sample spans 200,000 to 250,000 clones, approximately 86% being singletons. The sequenced sample consisted of peripheral blood. All receptors come from a woman aged 25-40 years who had recovered from COVID-19.

The rearrangement uses TRBV4-1 and TRBJ1-2, with TRBD1 matching 7 bases. The germline gives CDR1 MGHRA, CDR2 YSYEKL. Germline trimming cut 2 bases from V and 6 bases from J; bases unmatched to any gene: 12. The CDR3 is 16 residues long. CDR3 in amino acids: CASSQTRQGSLDGYTF. The CDR3 region has the DNA TGCGCCAGCAGCCAAACAAGACAGGGAAGCTTAGATGGCTACACCTTC.

V usage is TRBV3-1 (or the pseudogene TRBV3-2) and J usage is TRBJ1-2; possible D gene TRBD1, 6 bases. Trimming removed 4 bases from V and 7 bases from J, with 16 bases in between. Per the germline V gene, CDR1 is LGHDT and CDR2 is YNNKEL (reference sequence). The CDR3 loop spans 14 amino acids. The CDR3 protein is CASSPNRDLRGYTF. CDR3 sequence (DNA): TGTGCCAGCAGCCCTAACAGGGACCTACGTGGCTACACCTTC.

The chain uses TRBV10-1 and TRBJ2-5, with a tentative D call TRBD2 (6 bases). The CDR3 is 14 amino acids. Germline V gene data show CDR1 as WNHNN and CDR2 as SYGVQD (reference sequence). V lost 4 bases to trimming and J lost 2 bases, with 11 bases between them. For the CDR3, the DNA is TGCGCCAGCAGTGGGGCGCGGGGTCAAGAGACCCAGTACTTC. Its protein product is CASSGARGQETQYF.

V gene TRBV18 combines with J gene TRBJ2-7; 7 nucleotides agree with TRBD1. V gave up 5 bases and J gave up 2 bases; unmatched junction bases: 3. The CDR3 has 13 residues. The germline V gene encodes CDR1 KGHSH and CDR2 LQKENI. CDR3 sequence (DNA): TGTGCCAGCTCAACCGGGACAGCCTACGAGCAGTACTTC. Translating it yields CASSTGTAYEQYF. Filled out from reference TRBV18 and TRBJ2-7, the complete variable domain reads NAGVMQNPRHLVRRRGQEARLRCSPMKGHSHVYWYRQLPEEGLKFMVYLQKENIIDESGMPKERFSAEFPKEGPSILRIQQVVRGDSAAYFCASSTGTAYEQYFGPGTRLTVT.

In this sample, this clone turned up once. CDR3 DNA: TGTGCCAGCAGCTCAAAGACCGGGTATAGCAATCAGCCCCAGCATTTT. Its translation: CASSSKTGYSNQPQHF. The chain has TRBV13 and TRBJ1-5, with D unclear. This CDR3 is 16 amino acids long. From germline, CDR1 is PRHDT and CDR2 FYEKMQ (reference sequence). Trimming shortened V by 4 bases and J by 0 bases, and 13 bases separated the two germline ends. The full variable domain, its missing parts supplied by reference TRBV13 and TRBJ1-5, is AAGVIQSPRHLIKEKRETATLKCYPIPRHDTVYWYQQGPGQDPQFLISFYEKMQSDKGSIPDRFSAQQFSDYHSELNMSSLELGDSALYFCASSSKTGYSNQPQHFGDGTRLSIL.

This clone appeared a single time. This sequence joins TRBV29-1 and TRBJ1-5; the D is unclear. Per germline, CDR1 SQVTM and CDR2 ANQGSEA. The V gene lost 4 bases and the J gene lost 6 bases, with 13 bases spanning the gap. CDR3 length: 13 amino acids. CDR3 nucleotide sequence: TGCAGCGTTGTCGGGGTTGCGGGTCAGCCCCAGCATTTT. Translation gives CSVVGVAGQPQHF.

This clone was detected only once. The V and J genes are TRBV4-1 and TRBJ1-1; weak D call: TRBD1 (6 bases). This CDR3 is 14 amino acids long. With 3 bases removed from V and 1 base from J, the gap between germline ends came to 9 bases. From germline, CDR1 is MGHRA and CDR2 YSYEKL. The CDR3 here is CASSHYRENTEAFF. The CDR3 region has the DNA TGCGCCAGCAGCCACTACAGGGAGAACACTGAAGCTTTCTTT.

V gene TRBV11-2 combines with J gene TRBJ1-6, with D hard to call. The CDR3 length is 15 residues. V lost 1 base and J lost 5, with 9 bases in between. Germline V CDR1 and CDR2: SGHAT, FQNNGV. The CDR3 reads CASSLVSTHNSPLHF. CDR3 nucleotide sequence: TGTGCCAGCAGCTTAGTCTCCACTCATAATTCACCCCTCCACTTT.

The rearrangement links TRBV11-3 to TRBJ2-1; D perhaps matches TRBD2 (5 bases). CDR3 length: 15 residues. V was clipped by 4 bases and J by 0 bases, with 10 bases between them. The germline V gene encodes CDR1 SGHNT and CDR2 YENEEA. In nucleotides, the CDR3 is TGTGCCAGCAGCTGGACGGGGAGCTCCTACAATGAGCAGTTCTTC. Translating gives CASSWTGSSYNEQFF.

The count of this clone is one. The chain recombines TRBV27 with TRBJ1-2; tentative D call: TRBD1 (6 bases). Trimming shortened V by 3 bases and J by 5 bases, and 10 bases separated the two germline ends. Germline V lookup: CDR1 MNHEY, CDR2 SMNVEV (reference sequence). The CDR3 totals 13 residues. Here the CDR3 DNA reads TGTGCCAGCAGTTTCGGACAGTCATATGGCTACACCTTC. Its translation is CASSFGQSYGYTF.

The CDR3 loop reads CASSLRQGAREQYF. The CDR3 bases are TGCGCCAGCAGCCTACGACAGGGGGCGAGGGAGCAGTACTTC. The chain joins TRBV4-1 to TRBJ2-7, with TRBD1 matching 10 bases. Trimming removed 4 bases from V and 7 bases from J; junction bases left unmatched: 7. Germline V gene sequence: CDR1 MGHRA, CDR2 YSYEKL. This CDR3 is built from 14 residues.

The sample holds one count of this clone. The J gene is TRBJ2-1, the V gene TRBV6-5; TRBD2 aligns across 8 bases. The germline V gene encodes CDR1 MNHEY and CDR2 SVGAGI. J gave up 5 bases and V 10 bases, and 10 bases lay outside the gene matches. CDR3 length equals 14 residues. CDR3 sequence reads: CATREGLLDNEQFF. The CDR3, as DNA: TGTGCCACCCGGGAGGGGCTCCTCGACAATGAGCAGTTCTTC.

This rearrangement joins TRBV2 to TRBJ1-5; TRBD1 aligns across 9 bases. Trimming at V came to 3 bases and at J to 7 bases, leaving 7 bases not matched to a gene. The CDR3 contains 15 residues. Per the germline V gene, CDR1 is SNHLY and CDR2 is FYNNEI. CDR3 protein: CASSDPGQGGQPQHF. CDR3 DNA: TGTGCCAGCAGTGATCCGGGACAGGGTGGACAGCCCCAGCATTTT.

The gene calls are TRBV13 and TRBJ2-7, with D hard to call. Germline values: CDR1 PRHDT, CDR2 FYEKMQ (reference sequence). Trimming pared 4 bases from V and 6 bases from J, leaving 13 bases between. The CDR3 is 13 residues long. The chain's CDR3 is CASSSSPLVEQYF. In DNA form, the CDR3 reads TGTGCCAGCAGCTCGAGCCCTTTGGTCGAGCAGTACTTC.

The chain recombines TRBV25-1 with TRBJ2-7; TRBD1 aligns across 10 bases. The ends lost 2 bases at V and 4 bases at J; junction bases unmatched: 14. Germline V gene sequence: CDR1 MGHDK, CDR2 SYGVNS. The CDR3 runs 18 residues. The CDR3: CASSELTPTGGEGYEQYF. CDR3 DNA: TGTGCCAGCAGTGAACTCACACCGACAGGGGGCGAGGGATACGAGCAGTACTTC.

The chain couples TRBV6-2 or TRBV6-3 to TRBJ2-7, with 15 positions matching TRBD2. CDR3 length equals 17 residues. V lost 5 bases and J lost 0; bases outside the gene matches: 5. Germline assignment: CDR1 MNHEY and CDR2 SVGEGT. CDR3 loop: CASSLGTSGGFSYEQYF. CDR3 DNA sequence: TGTGCCAGCAGTCTCGGGACTAGCGGGGGGTTCTCCTACGAGCAGTACTTC.

This clone was recorded once. This sequence joins TRBV7-2 and TRBJ2-7; D is ambiguous. The CDR3 totals 16 residues. The germline V gene encodes CDR1 SGHTA and CDR2 FQGNSA. V was cut by 0 bases and J by 2 bases, with 14 bases left in between. Here the CDR3 DNA reads TGTGCCAGCAGCTTAGCGCGGCTAGTGCTTACCTACGAGCAGTACTTC. It translates to CASSLARLVLTYEQYF. The full variable domain, in which reference TRBV7-2 and TRBJ2-7 provide the parts outside the CDR3, is GAGVSQSPSNKVTEKGKDVELRCDPISGHTALYWYRQSLGQGLEFLIYFQGNSAPDKSGLPSDRFSAERTGGSVSTLTIQRTQQEDSAVYLCASSLARLVLTYEQYFGPGTRLTVT.